The entry below describes one T cell receptor beta chain. Germline V gene sequence: CDR1 MNHNS, CDR2 SASEGT. V dropped 0 bases and J dropped 4 bases, with 13 bases sitting between them. The CDR3 has 16 amino acids. In the study's own analysis: Reference gene primer amplification gave nucleated cell count estimates. Profiling relied on immunoSEQ multiplex PCR, and the TCRdb table lists in-frame clones only, not all of them. The V and J calls and clone size are taken from that table; D and trimming were inferred from the DNA. The sample lists approximately 300,000 clones, about nine tenths seen once, with 2.6% in the top ten. This sample was included in a study of blood T cell repertoires in COVID-19.

V and J are TRBV6-1 and TRBJ1-5; a possible D gene is TRBD1 (5 bases). This receptor was obtained from a man aged 60 to 75 who had recovered from COVID-19. The source material was PBMCs or T cells enriched from blood (not recorded which). As DNA, the CDR3 is TGTGCCAGCAGTGAAGCCGCAGGGTTTGGGAATCAGCCCCAGCATTTT. Protein: CASSEAAGFGNQPQHF.